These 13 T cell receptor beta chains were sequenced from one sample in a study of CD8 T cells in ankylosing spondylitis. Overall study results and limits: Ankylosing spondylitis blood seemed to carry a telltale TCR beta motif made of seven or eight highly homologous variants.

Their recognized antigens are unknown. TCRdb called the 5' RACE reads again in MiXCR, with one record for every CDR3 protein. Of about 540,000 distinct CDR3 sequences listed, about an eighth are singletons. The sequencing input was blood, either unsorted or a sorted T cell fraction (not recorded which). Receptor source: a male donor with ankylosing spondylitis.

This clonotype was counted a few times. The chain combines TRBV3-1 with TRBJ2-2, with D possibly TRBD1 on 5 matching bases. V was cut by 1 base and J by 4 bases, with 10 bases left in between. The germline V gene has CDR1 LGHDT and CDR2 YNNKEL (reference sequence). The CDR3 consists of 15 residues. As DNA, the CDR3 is TGTGCCAGCAGCCAAGTAGGGGCTAGCACCGGGGAGCTGTTTTTT. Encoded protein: CASSQVGASTGELFF.

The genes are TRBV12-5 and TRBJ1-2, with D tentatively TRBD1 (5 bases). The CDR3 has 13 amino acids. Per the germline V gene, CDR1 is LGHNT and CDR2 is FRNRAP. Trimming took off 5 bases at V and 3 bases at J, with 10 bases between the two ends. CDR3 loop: CASGLDSYYGYTF. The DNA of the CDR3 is TGTGCTAGTGGTCTAGACAGTTACTATGGCTACACCTTC.

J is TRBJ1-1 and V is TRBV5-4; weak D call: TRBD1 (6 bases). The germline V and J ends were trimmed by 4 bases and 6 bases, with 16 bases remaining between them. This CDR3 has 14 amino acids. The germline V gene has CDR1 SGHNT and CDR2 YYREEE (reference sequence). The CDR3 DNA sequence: TGTGCCAGCAGCCAGAATCGGGGGCTCGCTGAAGCTTTCTTT. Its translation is CASSQNRGLAEAFF.

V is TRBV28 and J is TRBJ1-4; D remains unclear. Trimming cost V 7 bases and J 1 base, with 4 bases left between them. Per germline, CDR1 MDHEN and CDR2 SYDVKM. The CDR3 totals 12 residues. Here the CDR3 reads CASKETNEKLFF. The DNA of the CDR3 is TGTGCCAGCAAAGAAACTAATGAAAAACTGTTTTTT. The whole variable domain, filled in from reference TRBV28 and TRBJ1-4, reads DVKVTQSSRYLVKRTGEKVFLECVQDMDHENMFWYRQDPGLGLRLIYFSYDVKMKEKGDIPEGYSVSREKKERFSLILESASTNQTSMYLCASKETNEKLFFGSGTQLSVL.

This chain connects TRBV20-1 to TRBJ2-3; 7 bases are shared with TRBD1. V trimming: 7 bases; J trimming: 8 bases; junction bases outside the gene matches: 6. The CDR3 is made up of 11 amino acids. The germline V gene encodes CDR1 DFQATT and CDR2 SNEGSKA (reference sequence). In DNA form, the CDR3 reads TGCAGTGGAATGACAGGGTTTACGCAGTATTTT. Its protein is CSGMTGFTQYF.

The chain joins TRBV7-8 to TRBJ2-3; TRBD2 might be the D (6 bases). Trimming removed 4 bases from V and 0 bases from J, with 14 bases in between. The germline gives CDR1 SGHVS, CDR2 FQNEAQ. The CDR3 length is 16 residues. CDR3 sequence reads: CASSSLAGPSTDTQYF. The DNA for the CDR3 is TGTGCCAGCAGCTCCCTCGCGGGGCCCAGCACAGATACGCAGTATTTT.

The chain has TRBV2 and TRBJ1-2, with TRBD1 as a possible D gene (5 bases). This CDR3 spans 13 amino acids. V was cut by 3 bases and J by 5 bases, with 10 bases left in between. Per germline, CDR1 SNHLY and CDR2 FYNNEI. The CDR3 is CASSDQGRYGYTF. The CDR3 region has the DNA TGTGCCAGCAGTGATCAGGGCCGGTATGGCTACACCTTC.

Here the CDR3 reads CASSRGGSKDEQFF. CDR3 DNA: TGCGCCAGCAGTAGGGGCGGGAGTAAGGATGAGCAGTTCTTC. V usage is TRBV5-1 and J usage is TRBJ2-1, with 7 bases that match TRBD2. The CDR3 spans 14 residues. Unmatched junction bases numbered 10, after V lost 5 bases and J lost 8 bases. The germline V gene encodes CDR1 SGHRS and CDR2 YFSETQ.

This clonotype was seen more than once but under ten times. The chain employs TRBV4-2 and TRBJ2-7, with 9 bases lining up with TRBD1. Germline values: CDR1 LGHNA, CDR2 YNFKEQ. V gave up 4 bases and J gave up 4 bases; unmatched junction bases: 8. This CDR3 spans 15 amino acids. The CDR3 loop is CASSRVGTGSYEQYF. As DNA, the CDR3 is TGTGCCAGCAGCCGAGTAGGGACAGGGAGTTACGAGCAGTACTTC.

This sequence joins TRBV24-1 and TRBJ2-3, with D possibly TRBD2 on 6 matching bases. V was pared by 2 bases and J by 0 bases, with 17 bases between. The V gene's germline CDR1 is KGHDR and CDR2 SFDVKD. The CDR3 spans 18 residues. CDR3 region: CATSDWSGPTSSTDTQYF. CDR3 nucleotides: TGTGCCACCAGTGATTGGAGCGGGCCTACTTCTAGCACAGATACGCAGTATTTT.

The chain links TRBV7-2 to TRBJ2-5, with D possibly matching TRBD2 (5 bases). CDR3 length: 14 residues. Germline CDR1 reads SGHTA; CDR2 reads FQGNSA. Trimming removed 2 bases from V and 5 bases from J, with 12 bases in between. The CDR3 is CASSLTPGGETQYF. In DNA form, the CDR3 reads TGTGCCAGCAGCTTAACCCCAGGCGGGGAGACCCAGTACTTC.

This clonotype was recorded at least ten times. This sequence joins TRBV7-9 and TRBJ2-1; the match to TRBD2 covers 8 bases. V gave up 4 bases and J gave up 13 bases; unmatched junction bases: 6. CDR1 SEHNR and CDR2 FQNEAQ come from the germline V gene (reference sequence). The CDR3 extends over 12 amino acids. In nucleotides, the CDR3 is TGTGCCAGCAGCTCGAGCGGGAGCGATCAGTTCTTC. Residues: CASSSSGSDQFF.

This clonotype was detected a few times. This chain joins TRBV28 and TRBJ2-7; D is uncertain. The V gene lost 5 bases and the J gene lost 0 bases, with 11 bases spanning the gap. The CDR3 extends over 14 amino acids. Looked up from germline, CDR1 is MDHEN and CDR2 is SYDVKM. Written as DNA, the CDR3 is TGTGCCAGCAGTCCGTCACAATCCTCCTACGAGCAGTACGTC. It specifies CASSPSQSSYEQYV.